Below are 18 T cell receptor beta chains sequenced from a single sample in a study of cytomegalovirus exposure and HLA in healthy donors. The study ran its PCR with 60 Vbeta and 13 Jbeta primers. TCRdb's table, derived via immunoSEQ multiplex PCR, lists solely in-frame clones and lacks some. The table includes tens of thousands of clones, about two thirds detected once. The sequencing sample was made of PBMCs. Source of these receptors: a woman in her 50s in good health and CMV-seronegative.

This clone was picked up one time. The chain links TRBV5-4 to TRBJ2-3, with a possible D match to TRBD2 (6 bases). Between the trimmed V and J ends, which lost 4 bases and 1 base, there was a span of 13 bases. CDR3 length: 15 residues. Germline V CDR1 and CDR2: SGHNT, YYREEE (reference sequence). CDR3 DNA sequence: TGTGCCAGCAGCCAGGCAGGCGGGGGCACAGATACGCAGTATTTT. Its protein is CASSQAGGGTDTQYF.

This chain uses TRBV14 with TRBJ2-1; D gene unclear. In germline, CDR1 is SGHDN, CDR2 FVKESK. The CDR3 has 14 amino acids. V lost 1 base and J lost 7, with 11 bases in between. CDR3 loop: CASSQVSGLNEQFF. The CDR3 bases are TGTGCCAGCAGCCAAGTATCGGGTCTTAATGAGCAGTTCTTC.

This clone was detected only a few times. V is TRBV6-5 and J is TRBJ2-1; 10 bases line up with TRBD2. Germline CDR1 is MNHEY and CDR2 is SVGAGI. J gave up 3 bases and V 11 bases, and 7 bases lay outside the gene matches. The CDR3 consists of 14 residues. CDR3 nucleotide sequence: TGTGCCGGAGACCTAGCGGGAGACTACAATGAGCAGTTCTTC. Amino acids: CAGDLAGDYNEQFF.

The chain is built from TRBV29-1 and TRBJ2-5, with D possibly matching TRBD1 (6 bases). There are 14 residues in the CDR3. Trimming pared 7 bases from V and 7 bases from J, leaving 22 bases between. Germline V lookup: CDR1 SQVTM, CDR2 ANQGSEA. The CDR3 bases are TGCAGCGGAGGTCAACAGGGTTCCGGTGCGACCCAGTACTTC. Its protein product is CSGGQQGSGATQYF.

The J gene is TRBJ1-4, the V gene TRBV25-1, with D possibly being TRBD1 (5 bases). The CDR3 has 13 amino acids. V was shortened by 8 bases and J by 7 bases, with 14 bases between the two germline ends. The V gene's germline CDR1 is MGHDK and CDR2 SYGVNS. DNA of the CDR3: TGTGCCAGCCACCGGGGGGGAACTGAAAAACTGTTTTTT. Translating gives CASHRGGTEKLFF.

The rearrangement joins TRBV28 to TRBJ2-7; no firm D call. V lost 5 bases to trimming and J lost 4 bases, with 9 bases between them. This CDR3 comprises 12 residues. The germline CDR1 and CDR2 sequences are MDHEN and SYDVKM. CDR3 DNA sequence: TGTGCCAGCAGTCTCTCGGAGTACGAGCAGTACTTC. This translates into CASSLSEYEQYF. Combining the CDR3 with reference TRBV28 and TRBJ2-7 gives the whole variable domain DVKVTQSSRYLVKRTGEKVFLECVQDMDHENMFWYRQDPGLGLRLIYFSYDVKMKEKGDIPEGYSVSREKKERFSLILESASTNQTSMYLCASSLSEYEQYFGPGTRLTVT.

The rearrangement joins TRBV6-1 to TRBJ2-7; TRBD2 matches 7 bases. The CDR3 runs 13 residues. Germline values: CDR1 MNHNS, CDR2 SASEGT. The junction had 9 bases not matched to a gene; V was cut back by 7 bases and J by 6 bases. The CDR3 DNA is TGTGCCAGCAATGCGGGGGATTCCCTCGAGCAGTACTTC. Translation: CASNAGDSLEQYF.

The chain carries TRBV4-1 and TRBJ1-1; no firm D call. This CDR3 spans 14 amino acids. Trimming cost V 4 bases and J 4 bases, with 13 bases left between them. Germline V gene sequence: CDR1 MGHRA, CDR2 YSYEKL. CDR3 sequence: CASSPNDLGTEAFF. Written as DNA, the CDR3 is TGCGCCAGCAGCCCAAACGACCTAGGCACTGAAGCTTTCTTT.

This clone occurred once. The chain carries TRBV29-1 and TRBJ2-7; D gene uncertain. Trimming removed 4 bases from V and 6 bases from J, with 16 bases in between. From germline, CDR1 is SQVTM and CDR2 ANQGSEA. This CDR3 spans 13 amino acids. CDR3 sequence: CSVVTAPLVEQYF. The CDR3 DNA reads TGCAGCGTTGTAACAGCCCCCTTAGTCGAGCAGTACTTC.

This clone was detected only a few times. CDR3 sequence reads: CASTATNEKLFF. Written as DNA, the CDR3 is TGCGCCAGCACAGCAACTAATGAAAAACTGTTTTTT. The chain recombines TRBV10-1 with TRBJ1-4; no firm D call. The CDR3 extends over 12 amino acids. The V end lost 7 bases, the J end lost 0 bases, and 3 bases lay between the germline ends. From germline, CDR1 is WNHNN and CDR2 SYGVQD (reference sequence).

This clone has just a few counts. This sequence joins TRBV29-1 and TRBJ1-2; D not resolved. The CDR3 contains 12 residues. Germline lookup yields CDR1 SQVTM and CDR2 ANQGSEA. The V and J ends lost 0 bases and 5 bases respectively, with 7 bases between them. The CDR3 is CSVEDLSYGYTF. Here the CDR3 DNA reads TGCAGCGTTGAAGATCTGAGTTATGGCTACACCTTC.

The chain uses TRBV2 and TRBJ1-6; D is possibly TRBD1 (6 bases). The V end was cut by 7 bases, the J end by 10 bases, with 14 bases between. The CDR3 spans 13 residues. Germline CDR1 reads SNHLY; CDR2 reads FYNNEI. This CDR3 reads CASNGQSVSPLHF. The DNA for the CDR3 is TGTGCCAGCAATGGACAGTCGGTATCACCCCTCCACTTT. The complete variable domain, with remaining parts taken from reference TRBV2 and TRBJ1-6, reads EPEVTQTPSHQVTQMGQEVILRCVPISNHLYFYWYRQILGQKVEFLVSFYNNEISEKSEIFDDQFSVERPDGSNFTLKIRSTKLEDSAMYFCASNGQSVSPLHFGNGTRLTVT.

J is TRBJ2-2 and V is TRBV5-1, with a possible D match to TRBD1 (6 bases). CDR1 is SGHRS and CDR2 is YFSETQ in the germline V gene. The CDR3 sequence is 14 residues long. V was trimmed by 2 bases and J by 4 bases, leaving 9 bases between them. This CDR3 is CASSLTGSTGELFF. The CDR3 region has the DNA TGCGCCAGCAGCTTAACAGGGAGCACCGGGGAGCTGTTTTTT.

This clone has a single count. The rearrangement links TRBV29-1 to TRBJ2-3; 9 bases map to TRBD2. The CDR3 sequence is 16 residues long. V dropped 4 bases and J dropped 0; count of bases not matched to a gene: 8. CDR1 SQVTM and CDR2 ANQGSEA come from the germline V gene. As DNA, the CDR3 is TGCAGCGTTGTGGGGACTAGCACCTCTAGCACAGATACGCAGTATTTT. Translating gives CSVVGTSTSSTDTQYF.

The V and J genes are TRBV28 and TRBJ2-7; D is possibly TRBD1 (5 bases). V was clipped by 4 bases and J by 1 base, with 11 bases between them. The CDR3 consists of 14 residues. Per germline, CDR1 MDHEN and CDR2 SYDVKM. For the CDR3, the DNA is TGTGCCAGCAGTTCGCAGGGTCGTTCCTACGAGCAGTACTTC. This codes for CASSSQGRSYEQYF.

Only a few counts were recorded for this clone. J is TRBJ2-1 and V is TRBV5-6; perhaps TRBD2 as D (5 bases). The germline V gene encodes CDR1 SGHDT and CDR2 YYEEEE. Trimming left V 0 bases short and J 12 bases short, with 19 bases between. CDR3 length: 15 residues. For the CDR3, the DNA is TGTGCCAGCAGCTTGGGGAATAGGTGGGGAGTTGGGCAGTTCTTC. Residues: CASSLGNRWGVGQFF.

This chain connects TRBV4-1 to TRBJ1-1; no clear D gene. The CDR3 consists of 15 residues. V gave up 1 base and J gave up 3 bases, with 12 bases separating them. The germline V gene has CDR1 MGHRA and CDR2 YSYEKL. In nucleotides, the CDR3 is TGCGCCAGCAGCCAAGTAGAGGGCGCCGACACTGAAGCTTTCTTT. Amino acids: CASSQVEGADTEAFF.

The CDR3 sequence is CASSDAGRQTQYF. CDR3 in DNA: TGTGCCAGCAGCGACGCGGGTAGACAGACCCAGTACTTC. This chain joins TRBV7-9 and TRBJ2-5; TRBD2 might be the D (5 bases). Trimming left V 5 bases short and J 6 bases short, with 13 bases between. Germline loops: CDR1 SEHNR, CDR2 FQNEAQ (reference sequence). CDR3 size: 13 residues.